This paragraph covers one T cell receptor beta chain sequence. The antigen is not known. These data are taken from a study of OX40 agonist ivuxolimab in advanced cancers. Study as a whole: Ivuxolimab, which patients received intravenously every 2 weeks, was dosed at 0.01 to 10 mg/kg. Overall study findings and caveats: Relatively little clonal expansion, among the lowest observed, appeared in partial responders at 0.1-3.0 mg/kg. CD8+ T cells (on average) carried more expanded clones than CD4+ T cells.

Profiled with immunoSEQ multiplex PCR; TCRdb holds only in-frame clones, not every one. The repertoire holds tens of thousands of clones, with roughly 80% as singletons. Germline-derived CDR1 and CDR2 are ENHRY and SYGVKD. The CDR3 is 16 amino acids. The V end lost 0 bases, the J end lost 4 bases, and 12 bases lay between the germline ends. Specimen: CD4+ or CD8+ T cells sorted from blood, collected in a trial of the OX40 agonist ivuxolimab. The sequence was obtained from an adult with an advanced solid tumor such as melanoma, head and neck, liver or kidney cancer. The chain couples TRBV10-3 to TRBJ1-4; TRBD1 might be the D (6 bases). CDR3 sequence reads: CAISESTGRGNEKLFF. The CDR3 DNA reads TGTGCCATCAGTGAGTCGACTGGCAGGGGTAATGAAAAACTGTTTTTT.